This entry is about one TCR beta chain. This CDR3 has 14 amino acids. V lost 2 bases to trimming and J lost 5 bases, with 12 bases between them. Germline V gene lookup returns CDR1 SEHNR and CDR2 FQNEAQ (reference sequence). Assay: immunoSEQ multiplex PCR; the TCRdb copy retains only in-frame clones and omits some. This table has 50,000 to 85,000 clones, about 91% appearing once. The sample is drawn from a study of blood T cell repertoires in COVID-19. Study-wide background: The United States, Italy and Spain provided the acute and convalescent COVID-19 samples. T cells, B-cell-depleted T cells, or PBMCs provided the cDNA or gDNA that served as material.

The sample consisted of peripheral blood. The receptor was isolated from a human donor in a cohort sampled during active COVID-19. The chain links TRBV7-9 to TRBJ1-2, with D maybe TRBD1 (5 bases). The CDR3, as DNA: TGTGCCAGCAGCTTACCGCGACAGCGTTATGGCTACACCTTC. Translated: CASSLPRQRYGYTF.